This T cell receptor (beta chain) derives from a study of neurological immune-mediated disorders. Germline V gene lookup returns CDR1 DFQATT and CDR2 SNEGSKA (reference sequence). The trim removed 2 bases at V and 4 bases at J, leaving 6 bases unmatched. There are 15 residues in the CDR3. The unsorted libraries were generated from a total of 2 million PBMCs, which had been stored in RNAlater at -80 C. This clonotype was observed at least ten times. It was by 5'RACE with 10-nucleotide random UMIs that the cDNA was made. From 15-18 subjects, every sequencing run obtained over 180 million TCR-beta sequences. MiXCR, run by TCRdb on the 5' RACE reads, gives a single entry per CDR3 protein. The table shows under 80,000 distinct CDR3 sequences, with approximately 9.4% occurring only once.

The TCR sequence derives from a man over 45 in good health. Sequenced material: PBMCs. The V gene is TRBV20-1, the J gene TRBJ2-3; TRBD2 aligns across 10 bases. For the CDR3, the DNA is TGCAGTGCTAGACAAAGCGGGGGGGCCCCAGATACGCAGTATTTT. It specifies CSARQSGGAPDTQYF.